This T cell receptor beta chain was captured in a study of cytomegalovirus exposure and HLA in healthy donors. In the PCR, 60 Vbeta and 13 Jbeta primers were used. Repertoires were generated with immunoSEQ multiplex PCR, while TCRdb's copy carries only in-frame clones and drops some. This sample has approximately 210,000 clones, with about four fifths found just once. CDR1 and CDR2 from the germline V gene are SGHRS and YFSETQ. Trimming left V 1 base short and J 0 bases short, with 10 bases between. The CDR3 spans 16 residues. Points on this clone: Its antigen is still unknown.

Findings of the study overall: Most TCR beta V segments were productive about 87% or about 30% of the time in an earlier analysis. It was shown in a later analysis that HLA-associated TCR beta chains were more clonally expanded than other, equally common chains.

Sequenced input: PBMCs. The sequence derives from a woman in her thirties or forties in good health and CMV-seronegative. The V call is TRBV5-1, the J call TRBJ2-2; D remains unclear. This CDR3 is CASSLNLPTNTGELFF. DNA for the CDR3: TGCGCCAGCAGCTTGAATCTACCCACGAACACCGGGGAGCTGTTTTTT.